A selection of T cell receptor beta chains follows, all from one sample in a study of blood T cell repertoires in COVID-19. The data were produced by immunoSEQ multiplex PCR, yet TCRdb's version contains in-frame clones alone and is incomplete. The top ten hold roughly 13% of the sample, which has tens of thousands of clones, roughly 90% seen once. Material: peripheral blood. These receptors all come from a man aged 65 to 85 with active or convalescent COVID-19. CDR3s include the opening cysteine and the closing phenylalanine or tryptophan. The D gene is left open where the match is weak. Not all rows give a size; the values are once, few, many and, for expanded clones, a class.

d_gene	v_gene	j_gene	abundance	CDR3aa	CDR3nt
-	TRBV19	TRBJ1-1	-	CASKGTGYGNTEAFF	TGTGCCAGTAAGGGAACAGGGTACGGGAACACTGAAGCTTTCTTT
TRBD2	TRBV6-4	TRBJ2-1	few	CASSDSAGDYNEQFF	TGTGCCAGCAGTGACTCTGCGGGAGATTACAATGAGCAGTTCTTC
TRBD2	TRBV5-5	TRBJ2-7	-	CASSPGLAAFYEQYF	TGTGCCAGCAGCCCTGGACTAGCGGCGTTCTACGAGCAGTACTTC
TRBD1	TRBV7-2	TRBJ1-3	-	CASSLVLGTGGNTIYF	TGTGCCAGCAGCTTAGTTCTAGGGACAGGTGGAAACACCATATATTTT
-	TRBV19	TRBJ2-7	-	CASSIVGTLSSYEQYF	TGTGCCAGTAGTATAGTGGGGACTCTATCCTCTTACGAGCAGTACTTC
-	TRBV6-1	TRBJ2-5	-	CASSDGPNQETQYF	TGTGCCAGCAGTGATGGGCCCAATCAAGAGACCCAGTACTTC
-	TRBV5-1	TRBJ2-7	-	CASSGGGGRYEQYF	TGCGCCAGCAGTGGTGGAGGGGGCAGGTACGAGCAGTACTTC
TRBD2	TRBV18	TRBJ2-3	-	CASSLSSGRIDTQYF	TGTGCCAGCTCACTCTCGAGCGGGAGAATAGATACGCAGTATTTT
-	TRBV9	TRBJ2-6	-	CASSVRAGANVLTF	TGTGCCAGCAGCGTACGGGCTGGGGCCAACGTCCTGACTTTC
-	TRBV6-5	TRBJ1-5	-	CASSYQFRQPQHF	TGTGCCAGCAGTTACCAATTCAGACAGCCCCAGCATTTT